This section outlines one TCR beta chain sequence together with its context. The antigen is unknown. The data are from a study of graft-versus-host responses after intestinal transplantation. At the level of the study: Every transplant recipient was induced with anti-thymocyte globulin, then maintained on tacrolimus and steroids for about 3 years. Study conclusions and caveats: Allograft graft-versus-host to host-versus-graft clonal ratios ran high in patients with graft-donor T cell macrochimerism.

Only in-frame clones appear in the TCRdb table, and some are missing; sequencing was by immunoSEQ multiplex PCR. The profile shows some 39,000 clones, 85% to 95% of them singletons. V lost 4 bases to trimming and J lost 3 bases; unmatched junction nucleotides: 5. Looked up from germline, CDR1 is SGHNT and CDR2 is YYREEE (reference sequence). The CDR3 length is 15 residues. Source: unstimulated CD8+ T cells sorted from spleen or lymph node cells, taken before transplant. The TCR comes from a human donor who was the organ donor for an intestinal transplant. The rearrangement uses TRBV5-4 and TRBJ2-1, with TRBD2 matching 9 bases. The DNA for the CDR3 is TGTGCCAGCAGCGGCGGGGGGGACGGCTACAATGAGCAGTTCTTC. Encoded protein: CASSGGGDGYNEQFF.